These T cell receptor beta chains were read from a single sample in a study of identical twins. TCRdb called the 5' RACE reads again in MiXCR, with one record for every CDR3 protein. The sample yields approximately 600,000 distinct CDR3 sequences, roughly 9.5% seen once. A further study also used this sample, focusing on yellow fever vaccine responses in identical twins.

The sequenced sample consisted of PBMCs. Receptors originate from a woman aged 18-29 years in good health. CDR3s include the opening cysteine and the closing phenylalanine or tryptophan.

V	J	CDR3
TRBV5-5	TRBJ2-7	CASTLGPMDRVGYEQYF
TRBV11-2	TRBJ2-7	CASSLEWLAGKEQYF
TRBV5-1	TRBJ2-3	CASYQGIADTQYF
TRBV20-1	TRBJ2-1	CSARDLVTTREQFF
TRBV6-1	TRBJ1-1	CASTPQGGNTEAFF
TRBV29-1	TRBJ2-7	CSVAGGSTYEQYF
TRBV21-1	TRBJ1-2	CASSIPPDGRGYTF
TRBV20-1	TRBJ2-5	CSASALGGLETQYF
TRBV4-3	TRBJ2-7	CASSQEWAGAYEQYF
TRBV20-1	TRBJ2-3	CSAFDSPWTSGRARADTQYF
TRBV6-1	TRBJ2-7	CASSPLGLAGAESSYEQYF
TRBV12-3/TRBV12-4	TRBJ2-5	CASSFVGGGETQYF
TRBV9	TRBJ2-5	CASSGGTLGQETQYF
TRBV29-1	TRBJ2-7	CSVRGTGLSYEQYF
TRBV12-3/TRBV12-4	TRBJ2-4	CASSFSGTPRGNIQYF
TRBV7-9	TRBJ2-3	CASSLELAGAFADTQYF
TRBV7-6	TRBJ2-7	CASSSSRASYEQYF
TRBV7-2	TRBJ2-5	CASSPSPGIKRETQYF
TRBV7-9	TRBJ1-2	CASSPLTGRLGYGYTF
TRBV20-1	TRBJ2-5	CSASFAGDQETQYF
TRBV7-9	TRBJ2-4	CASSPSSGRPENIQYF
TRBV5-1	TRBJ2-5	CASSWAGGAGEETQYF
TRBV12-3/TRBV12-4	TRBJ2-7	CASSRAGVYEQYF
TRBV24-1	TRBJ2-3	CATSDTGSGRTDTQYF
TRBV29-1	TRBJ2-2	CSVRDRVNTGELFF
TRBV7-2	TRBJ2-7	CASSLEVAGLYEQYF
TRBV29-1	TRBJ2-5	CSVGSGLWAQYF
TRBV11-2	TRBJ2-1	CASSSGTSGGESYNEQFF
TRBV9	TRBJ2-1	CASSVALGISYNEQFF
TRBV6-1	TRBJ2-5	CASISSGDTREETQYF
TRBV5-1	TRBJ1-2	CASSLVAYGGYTF
TRBV20-1	TRBJ2-7	CSAPILGQVGEQYF
TRBV10-3	TRBJ2-3	CAISGGIADTQYF
TRBV6-5	TRBJ1-1	CASSYGTDNTEAFF
TRBV7-8	TRBJ2-2	CASSLPLRTGGIPTTGELFF
TRBV3-1	TRBJ2-5	CASSQPTGGETQYF
TRBV6-6	TRBJ2-1	CASTESRLAFSSYNEQFF
TRBV4-3	TRBJ2-7	CASSQERETYEQYF
TRBV12-3/TRBV12-4	TRBJ2-2	CASSSEFIGELFF
TRBV18	TRBJ2-7	CASSPRGLDEQYF
TRBV11-1	TRBJ1-1	CASSSGQF
TRBV20-1	TRBJ2-5	CSAQNAGTAQEIQYF
TRBV6-5	TRBJ2-3	CASSYEGFTDTQYF
TRBV18	TRBJ2-7	CASSPGDSRDEQYF
TRBV30	TRBJ2-7	CAWSVHPSEGPYEQYF
TRBV20-1	TRBJ1-3	CSARSGSGNTIYF